The sequence of this TCR beta chain was determined in a study of read filtering for tumor transcriptome and immune sequencing. Across the study: Patients were some 16 male and about 15 female, mean age roughly 68 years, range about 47 to 85. By R-ISS, stages I, II and III held around 8, 15 and 7 patients. The study, taken as a whole, reports: About 81.9% of IR-seq clonotypes had a single read, yet these held approximately 4% of reads.

The CDR3 length equals 14 residues, ends included. Germline CDR1 SGHTA, CDR2 FQGNSA. There are many counts of this clonotype. Its antigen is not identified. The DNA is left out, because the CDR3 cannot be placed on it with certainty; the CDR3 is given as TCRdb lists it. The library was built from around 380 ng RNA with molecular barcoded adaptors for alpha/delta and beta/gamma chains. TCRdb processed the reads anew with MiXCR; each CDR3 protein has one entry. The sample shows about 130,000 distinct CDR3 sequences, 10% to 15% of them seen only once. The sample consisted of a population of CD138-negative cells sorted from bone marrow. This receptor was taken from a donor at least 40 years old with multiple myeloma. The chain employs TRBV7-2 and TRBJ2-2. This CDR3 is CASSFGSGTGELFF.